This T cell receptor beta chain was sequenced for a study of cytomegalovirus exposure and HLA in healthy donors. The study's findings and limits: Earlier analysis looked at TCR beta V segments, and most were productive about 90% or about 30% of the time. Rates of TCR association differed by HLA locus in a later analysis, with DRB1 highest and HLA-C lowest. Some V segments could not be told apart, so they were left out, TRBV6-2 and TRBV6-3 among them.

The primer mix had 60 Vbeta and 13 Jbeta primers. The table came from immunoSEQ multiplex PCR; TCRdb's copy has only in-frame clones and leaves some out. The sample holds around 29,000 clones. Comment on this clone: Antigen unknown.

The CDR3 runs 15 residues. V lost 4 bases, J lost 3 bases, and 8 bases stayed unmatched. Germline V CDR1 and CDR2: SQVTM, ANQGSEA. The origin of this receptor is a man younger than 40 in good health and CMV-seronegative. The sample taken for sequencing was PBMCs. The rearrangement uses TRBV29-1 and TRBJ2-2; 7 bases are shared with TRBD1. The CDR3 DNA reads TGCAGCGTTGGGGCCAGGGGGTTGGACACCGGGGAGCTGTTTTTT. It encodes CSVGARGLDTGELFF.